The 21 T cell receptor beta chains below were found in one sample sequenced in a study of beta chain features in type 1 diabetes. Broader study findings: Shorter TCRB CDR3s, moderately but significantly so, were found in Type 1 diabetes patients in all four CD4+ subsets.

Sequencing targeted expressed TCRB transcripts, as all isolated RNA had been reverse transcribed. Some clones are missing from TCRdb's copy, which holds only in-frame ones; the method was immunoSEQ multiplex PCR. The data contain more than 250,000 clones, over 11% of them singletons. These receptors have no identified antigens. Sequenced material: naive CD4+ T cells from blood. The receptors stem from a man aged 30-40 years with type 1 diabetes.

This clone was observed a few times. V is TRBV30 and J is TRBJ1-2; a possible D gene is TRBD1 (6 bases). Trimming left V 2 bases short and J 10 bases short, with 11 bases between. This CDR3 is built from 11 residues. The germline V gene has CDR1 GTSNPN and CDR2 SVGIG (reference sequence). CDR3 bases: TGTGCCTGGAGTCGCACAGGGACCTACACCTTC. Translation: CAWSRTGTYTF.

The chain uses TRBV11-2 and TRBJ2-1, with 11 bases identical to TRBD2. The germline gives CDR1 SGHAT, CDR2 FQNNGV. V lost 4 bases and J lost 6; bases outside the gene matches: 5. The CDR3 runs 15 residues. CDR3 region: CASSSTSGRANEQFF. CDR3 nucleotide sequence: TGTGCCAGCAGCTCTACTAGCGGGAGAGCCAATGAGCAGTTCTTC. The whole variable domain, remainder taken from reference TRBV11-2 and TRBJ2-1, is EAGVAQSPRYKIIEKRQSVAFWCNPISGHATLYWYQQILGQGPKLLIQFQNNGVVDDSQLPKDRFSAERLKGVDSTLKIQPAKLEDSAVYLCASSSTSGRANEQFFGPGTRLTVL.

The chain employs TRBV2 and TRBJ2-5; TRBD1 aligns across 8 bases. This CDR3 region has 13 residues. CDR1 is SNHLY and CDR2 is FYNNEI in the germline V gene. The ends lost 6 bases at V and 2 bases at J; junction bases unmatched: 2. CDR3 nucleotide sequence: TGTGCCAGCAGGCAGGGGGCACAAGAGACCCAGTACTTC. Encoded protein: CASRQGAQETQYF.

V usage is TRBV2 and J usage is TRBJ1-2; the D is unclear. CDR1 SNHLY and CDR2 FYNNEI come from the germline V gene. V gave up 5 bases and J gave up 6 bases, with 22 bases separating them. CDR3 length equals 16 residues. CDR3 DNA sequence: TGTGCCAGCAGTCCCCAACGGTCCATGCCGAAACATGGCTACACCTTC. Protein product: CASSPQRSMPKHGYTF.

The V and J genes are TRBV7-9 and TRBJ2-5; the D gene is possibly TRBD2 (6 bases). The CDR3 is 13 residues long. The germline V gene encodes CDR1 SEHNR and CDR2 FQNEAQ (reference sequence). The ends were cut back, 5 bases at V and 5 bases at J, with 12 bases in the middle. In DNA, the CDR3 is TGTGCCAGCAGCCGCGGGGTCGGGGAGACCCAGTACTTC. It codes for CASSRGVGETQYF.

This clone was counted between two and nine times. The rearrangement joins TRBV6-5 to TRBJ1-2, with D possibly TRBD1 on 6 matching bases. The CDR3 consists of 15 residues. V was trimmed by 0 bases and J by 4 bases, leaving 12 bases between them. The germline V gene has CDR1 MNHEY and CDR2 SVGAGI. Here the CDR3 reads CASSYSSTGPYGYTF. The CDR3 coding sequence is TGTGCCAGCAGTTACTCGTCGACAGGACCCTATGGCTACACCTTC.

CDR3 bases: TGTGCCAGCAGCTTAGGGCTAGGGGACACCAGCTCCTACGAGCAGTACTTC. This sequence encodes CASSLGLGDTSSYEQYF. The chain joins TRBV7-9 to TRBJ2-7; perhaps TRBD1 as D (6 bases). Germline CDR1 is SEHNR and CDR2 is FQNEAQ (reference sequence). Trimming removed 1 base from V and 0 bases from J, with 16 bases in between. The CDR3 length is 17 residues.

CDR3 sequence: CASSGRTETEAFF. The CDR3 bases are TGTGCCAGCAGCGGCCGGACAGAGACTGAAGCTTTCTTT. The rearrangement joins TRBV7-2 to TRBJ1-1, with D perhaps TRBD1 (6 bases). The CDR3 is 13 residues long. V was shortened by 5 bases and J by 5 bases, with 12 bases between the two germline ends. Germline loops: CDR1 SGHTA, CDR2 FQGNSA.

The table lists this clone with a few counts. The rearrangement joins TRBV2 to TRBJ1-2; 7 nucleotides line up with TRBD1. CDR1 is SNHLY and CDR2 is FYNNEI in the germline V gene. The CDR3 extends over 14 amino acids. Trimming took 6 bases from V and 2 from J; bases not matched to a gene: 6. The CDR3 loop reads CASSGDRSNYGYTF. CDR3 in DNA: TGTGCCAGCAGCGGGGACAGATCCAACTATGGCTACACCTTC. Together with reference TRBV2 and TRBJ1-2, the CDR3 gives the full variable domain: EPEVTQTPSHQVTQMGQEVILRCVPISNHLYFYWYRQILGQKVEFLVSFYNNEISEKSEIFDDQFSVERPDGSNFTLKIRSTKLEDSAMYFCASSGDRSNYGYTFGSGTRLTVV.

The V and J genes are TRBV10-3 and TRBJ2-3, with 14 positions matching TRBD2. Per the germline V gene, CDR1 is ENHRY and CDR2 is SYGVKD. V shed 8 bases and J 5 bases; nucleotides not matched to a gene: 3. There are 14 residues in the CDR3. Here the CDR3 DNA reads TGTGCCATCCGGGGACTAGCGGGAGTAGATACGCAGTATTTT. Its translation is CAIRGLAGVDTQYF.

This rearrangement joins TRBV6-5 to TRBJ2-5; 7 nucleotides match TRBD1. CDR1 is MNHEY, CDR2 SVGAGI, per germline. This CDR3 has 15 amino acids. V dropped 0 bases and J dropped 1; count of bases not matched to a gene: 2. Written as DNA, the CDR3 is TGTGCCAGCAGTTACTCGACAGGGCCCCAAGAGACCCAGTACTTC. Its translation is CASSYSTGPQETQYF.

This clone turned up a few times. The V and J genes are TRBV28 and TRBJ2-7; D possibly corresponds to TRBD1 (5 bases). This CDR3 is 13 amino acids long. The V end lost 3 bases, the J end lost 5 bases, and 11 bases lay between the germline ends. Germline CDR1 MDHEN, CDR2 SYDVKM. The CDR3 loop is CASSLEQDHEQYF. The CDR3 nucleotides read TGTGCCAGCAGTTTGGAACAGGATCACGAGCAGTACTTC.

Only a few counts were recorded for this clone. As DNA, the CDR3 is TGTGCCAGCAGCTTAACGTTATTCTACAATGAGCAGTTCTTC. Its translation is CASSLTLFYNEQFF. This chain links TRBV7-3 with TRBJ2-1; no definite D call. Between the trimmed V and J ends, which lost 0 bases and 3 bases, there was a span of 6 bases. This CDR3 comprises 14 residues. The germline V gene has CDR1 SGHTA and CDR2 FQGTGA.

The V gene is TRBV29-1, the J gene TRBJ2-3; 16 positions agree with TRBD2. The trim removed 6 bases at V and 1 base at J, leaving 4 bases unmatched. The V gene's germline CDR1 is SQVTM and CDR2 ANQGSEA. This CDR3 has 16 residues. The CDR3 is CSVMGLAGGGTDTQYF. Written as DNA, the CDR3 is TGCAGCGTGATGGGACTAGCGGGAGGGGGCACAGATACGCAGTATTTT.

A few counts support this clone. The J gene is TRBJ1-1, the V gene TRBV11-2; D unclear. Trimming took off 2 bases at V and 0 bases at J, with 7 bases between the two ends. Looked up from germline, CDR1 is SGHAT and CDR2 is FQNNGV. This CDR3 has 14 amino acids. The CDR3 loop reads CASSLIGMNTEAFF. The CDR3 DNA reads TGTGCCAGCAGCTTAATTGGCATGAACACTGAAGCTTTCTTT.

V usage is TRBV16 and J usage is TRBJ1-2; 7 nucleotides match TRBD1. V was clipped by 0 bases and J by 7 bases; unmatched bases: 2. The CDR3 is 13 amino acids. Germline V CDR1 and CDR2: KGHSY, FQNENV. The DNA for the CDR3 is TGTGCCAGCAGCCAATCGAGACAGGGTGGCTACACCTTC. This gives the protein CASSQSRQGGYTF.

This clone was seen more than once but under ten times. V usage is TRBV9 and J usage is TRBJ1-1; TRBD1 matches 9 bases. The CDR3 loop spans 15 amino acids. CDR1 is SGDLS, CDR2 YYNGEE, per germline. Germline trimming cut 3 bases from V and 3 bases from J; bases unmatched to any gene: 6. The DNA for the CDR3 is TGTGCCAGCAGCGGGGGACAGGGAGGTCACACTGAAGCTTTCTTT. This gives the protein CASSGGQGGHTEAFF.

The chain links TRBV5-1 to TRBJ2-1; TRBD2 matches at 8 bases. V lost 0 bases to trimming and J lost 8 bases; unmatched junction nucleotides: 7. From germline, CDR1 is SGHRS and CDR2 YFSETQ. The CDR3 loop spans 15 amino acids. The CDR3 DNA sequence: TGCGCCAGCAGCTTGGTTTCGGGAGGGCCCCATGAGCAGTTCTTC. This encodes CASSLVSGGPHEQFF.

The chain couples TRBV5-1 to TRBJ2-3, with D possibly matching TRBD2 (6 bases). CDR3 length: 16 residues. Germline CDR1 is SGHRS and CDR2 is YFSETQ. V lost 0 bases and J lost 5, with 16 bases in between. CDR3 sequence reads: CASSLDFRDSGDTQYF. CDR3 nucleotides: TGCGCCAGCAGCTTGGATTTCCGGGACTCCGGAGATACGCAGTATTTT.

This clone was counted only a few times. The rearrangement links TRBV9 to TRBJ2-3, with D maybe TRBD1 (7 bases). CDR1 and CDR2 (germline): SGDLS, YYNGEE. The V gene lost 0 bases and the J gene lost 0 bases, with 14 bases spanning the gap. The CDR3 runs to 17 residues. The CDR3 loop is CASSVASGGGSTDTQYF. CDR3 bases: TGTGCCAGCAGCGTAGCCTCAGGGGGAGGAAGCACAGATACGCAGTATTTT.

This clone was detected only a few times. The rearrangement uses TRBV7-3 and TRBJ1-1, with D uncertain. There are 13 residues in the CDR3. V was shortened by 5 bases and J by 7 bases, with 14 bases between the two germline ends. Germline lookup yields CDR1 SGHTA and CDR2 FQGTGA. The CDR3 loop is CASSTPRGDEAFF. The CDR3 DNA reads as TGTGCCAGCAGCACCCCGCGCGGTGATGAAGCTTTCTTT. The variable domain in full, with the rest retrieved from reference TRBV7-3 and TRBJ1-1, is GAGVSQTPSNKVTEKGKYVELRCDPISGHTALYWYRQSLGQGPEFLIYFQGTGAADDSGLPNDRFFAVRPEGSVSTLKIQRTERGDSAVYLCASSTPRGDEAFFGQGTRLTVV.